The rows below give T cell receptor beta chains drawn from one sample of a study of response to subunit inactivated influenza vaccine. TCRdb reprocessed the RT-PCR reads with MiXCR, giving one entry per CDR3 protein. Of around 520,000 distinct CDR3 sequences in the sample, approximately 24% are singletons; the top ten hold under 2.5%. Sequencing was performed on CD4+ T cells sorted from PBMCs, taken 5 days after vaccination. These receptors all come from a man in his fifties who received an inactivated influenza vaccine. The CDR3 runs from the conserved cysteine through the conserved F or W. The D gene is left open where the match is weak. Clone size is shown for a subset of rows, as once, few, many or a class of expanded clone.

>few|TRBJ2-7|.|TRBV7-2
CASSLGVWGYF
TGTGCCAGCAGCTTAGGGGTCTGGGGGTACTTC
>.|TRBJ1-1|.|TRBV6-5
CASSSPNTDRGTEAFF
TGTGCCAGCAGTTCCCCCAACACGGACCGAGGCACTGAAGCTTTCTTT
>few|TRBJ1-1|.|TRBV12-3/TRBV12-4
CASSFNTMNTEAFF
TGTGCCAGCAGTTTTAACACGATGAACACTGAAGCTTTCTTT
>.|TRBJ2-5|TRBD2|TRBV15
CATSRGSGGGYQETEYF
TGTGCCACCAGCAGGGGTAGCGGGGGGGGATACCAAGAGACCGAGTACTTC
>.|TRBJ2-3|.|TRBV2
CASRRPRSTDTQYF
TGTGCCAGCAGGCGGCCCCGAAGCACAGATACGCAGTATTTT
>once|TRBJ2-5|.|TRBV5-5
CASSLRLESGDTQYF
TGTGCCAGCAGCTTGCGGTTGGAGTCGGGAGACACCCAGTACTTC
>.|TRBJ2-3|TRBD2|TRBV20-1
CSASPRLAGTDTQYF
TGCAGTGCTAGTCCGAGACTAGCGGGCACAGATACGCAGTATTTT
>.|TRBJ2-2|TRBD2|TRBV20-1
CSARSGGAYTGELFF
TGCAGTGCTAGGAGCGGGGGGGCGTACACCGGGGAGCTGTTTTTT
>.|TRBJ2-7|TRBD2|TRBV15
CATSRAGVGHEQYF
TGTGCCACCAGCCGAGCGGGAGTGGGCCACGAGCAGTACTTC
>few|TRBJ1-4|.|TRBV20-1
CSVRGLSEKLFF
TGCAGTGTTCGGGGTTTGAGTGAAAAACTGTTTTTT
>.|TRBJ2-1|TRBD2|TRBV20-1
CSATPGTSGYNEQFF
TGCAGTGCTACCCCCGGGACTAGCGGCTACAATGAGCAGTTCTTC
>.|TRBJ2-3|.|TRBV7-2
CASSLAQRGGGVTDTQYF
TGTGCCAGCAGCTTAGCCCAACGGGGCGGGGGCGTAACAGATACGCAGTATTTT
>.|TRBJ1-2|TRBD1|TRBV15
CATSSWTGSNYGYTF
TGTGCCACCAGCAGCTGGACAGGGAGCAATTATGGCTACACCTTC
>.|TRBJ2-1|TRBD2|TRBV20-1
CSADPGTSGSYEQFF
TGCAGTGCTGATCCCGGGACTAGCGGGTCCTATGAGCAGTTCTTC
>few|TRBJ1-5|.|TRBV6-1
CASSPIDFPGQPQHF
TGTGCCAGCAGTCCAATAGACTTCCCCGGGCAGCCCCAGCATTTT
>.|TRBJ2-5|TRBD2|TRBV20-1
CSARQLAGFRETQYF
TGCAGTGCGCGGCAACTAGCGGGATTCCGAGAGACCCAGTACTTC
>.|TRBJ2-3|TRBD2|TRBV6-4
CASSNTGTSGTRGTQYF
TGTGCCAGCAGTAACACCGGGACTAGCGGGACCCGGGGTACGCAGTATTTT
>.|TRBJ2-5|.|TRBV20-1
CSAETSRSRTQYF
TGCAGTGCCGAGACTAGTCGTTCAAGGACCCAGTACTTC
>.|TRBJ2-5|.|TRBV20-1
CSARGSLGETQYF
TGCAGTGCTAGAGGTTCCCTCGGGGAGACCCAGTACTTC
>.|TRBJ2-1|TRBD2|TRBV20-1
CSARTAGTSGRNEQFF
TGCAGTGCTAGAACGGCCGGGACTAGCGGGAGGAATGAGCAGTTCTTC
>once|TRBJ2-1|TRBD2|TRBV5-1
CASSLVTSGASQQFF
TGCGCCAGCAGCTTGGTCACTAGCGGGGCGAGTCAGCAGTTCTTC
>.|TRBJ2-3|.|TRBV11-3
CASSPPGPGADTQYF
TGTGCCAGCAGCCCCCCGGGTCCGGGGGCAGATACGCAGTATTTT
>.|TRBJ2-7|TRBD2|TRBV2
CATQRSSGTYEQYF
TGTGCCACCCAGCGGTCTAGCGGAACGTACGAGCAGTACTTC
>.|TRBJ2-5|.|TRBV20-1
CSARETSWKETQYF
TGCAGTGCTAGAGAAACCAGCTGGAAGGAGACCCAGTACTTC